This TCR beta chain originates from a study of cytomegalovirus exposure and HLA in healthy donors. Study information: In a later analysis, the roughly 130 validation repertoires were reported to have used the same platform as the 666 first-cohort repertoires.

The study's findings and limits: Three CMV-associated chains were confirmed in vitro to be specific for CMV antigens. Clusters of TCRs from the first cohort tended to co-occur in the 90 to 150 validation repertoires (as a later analysis found).

As concerns this clone: Its antigen is still unknown.

The V end was cut by 7 bases, the J end by 6 bases, with 16 bases between. Germline CDR1 is MNHEY and CDR2 is SMNVEV (reference sequence). The length of the CDR3 is 15 residues. Data came from immunoSEQ multiplex PCR; TCRdb stores just in-frame clones and leaves some out. Of about 160,000 clones in the sample, about 90% were seen once. Sample: PBMCs. The sequence derives from a young woman in good health and CMV-seropositive. The gene calls are TRBV27 and TRBJ1-6; D is unclear. CDR3 in DNA: TGTGCCAGCAAGGCGTGGGGAGAGGCTAATTCACCCCTCCACTTT. Residues: CASKAWGEANSPLHF.